This T cell receptor (beta chain) was sequenced for a study of T cells in Graves' hyperthyroidism and ophthalmopathy. Broader study findings: Ophthalmopathy was identified by the model a median roughly six months ahead of onset. A 13 V-J model separated ophthalmopathy from stable hyperthyroidism.

The CDR3 regions of TCR beta were amplified from RNA transcripts. The HTBI primer set was used in a first-round RT-PCR of the TCR CDR3. TCRdb re-derived calls from the multiplex PCR reads in MiXCR, one entry per CDR3 protein. The data contain some 600,000 distinct CDR3 sequences, approximately 14% of them singletons. This clonotype appeared many times. The antigen remains undetermined. First hyperthyroidism diagnosis is when the blood sample was obtained, before any ophthalmopathy symptoms. 10 ml of fresh peripheral blood supplied the PBMCs. V gave up 3 bases and J gave up 1 base, with 21 bases separating them. Germline lookup yields CDR1 DFQATT and CDR2 SNEGSKA (reference sequence). The CDR3 is 17 amino acids.

This clonotype originated in a woman aged 25 to 39 with Graves' hyperthyroidism that later progressed to Graves' ophthalmopathy. The V gene is TRBV20-1, the J gene TRBJ1-1, with no clear D. The sequenced sample consisted of blood. The DNA of the CDR3 is TGCAGTGCTAGTTCGACGTGGAACAGTGAGGGGAACACTGAAGCTTTCTTT. Translating gives CSASSTWNSEGNTEAFF.